These 17 T cell receptor beta chains were sequenced from one sample in a study of OX40 agonist ivuxolimab in advanced cancers. The library was generated by the immunoSEQ multiplex PCR assay. TCRdb carries this immuneACCESS record with in-frame sequences only. Its versions omit some clonotypes, under half of them owing to an unresolved V gene in the studies checked, with the rest unexplained. The sample table records 75,000 to 100,000 clones; around 90% of these occur just once. The top ten hold more than 8.5% of the sample. The specimen was CD4+ or CD8+ T cells sorted from blood, collected in a trial of the OX40 agonist ivuxolimab. Receptors were obtained from an adult with an advanced solid tumor such as melanoma, head and neck, liver or kidney cancer.

The chain combines TRBV4-1 with TRBJ1-6; D uncertain. Germline CDR1 reads MGHRA; CDR2 reads YSYEKL. V was clipped by 1 base and J by 0 bases, with 7 bases between them. The CDR3 totals 16 residues. The CDR3 DNA sequence: TGCGCCAGCAGCCAAGCCCAAAGCTCCTATAATTCACCCCTCCACTTT. Protein sequence: CASSQAQSSYNSPLHF.

The chain carries TRBV28 and TRBJ2-1, with 9 bases aligning to TRBD1. This CDR3 has 16 residues. Germline CDR1 MDHEN, CDR2 SYDVKM. Trimming at V came to 8 bases and at J to 7 bases, leaving 15 bases not matched to a gene. Here the CDR3 DNA reads TGTGCCAGCCGAATGCAACGGGACAGGGATGTGAATGAGCAGTTCTTC. Residues: CASRMQRDRDVNEQFF. Full variable domain (outside the CDR3, taken from reference TRBV28 and TRBJ2-1): DVKVTQSSRYLVKRTGEKVFLECVQDMDHENMFWYRQDPGLGLRLIYFSYDVKMKEKGDIPEGYSVSREKKERFSLILESASTNQTSMYLCASRMQRDRDVNEQFFGPGTRLTVL.

This chain uses TRBV27 with TRBJ1-5, with TRBD1 identical over 8 bases. The ends lost 6 bases at V and 6 bases at J; junction bases unmatched: 13. This CDR3 has 16 amino acids. The germline gives CDR1 MNHEY, CDR2 SMNVEV (reference sequence). The CDR3 nucleotides are TGTGCCAGCAGCTCCACAGGCAGGGGGCAGGGTCAGCCCCAGCATTTT. Its translation is CASSSTGRGQGQPQHF.

This clone occurred a few times. The chain uses TRBV5-1 and TRBJ2-7; D gene uncertain. The V gene lost 3 bases and the J gene lost 7 bases, with 17 bases spanning the gap. The CDR3 is made up of 14 amino acids. Germline CDR1 SGHRS, CDR2 YFSETQ. The DNA for the CDR3 is TGCGCCAGCAGCTCCCTCGCCGGGCTGGGGGAGCAGTACTTC. Translation: CASSSLAGLGEQYF.

V gene TRBV15 combines with J gene TRBJ2-2, with 9 positions matching TRBD2. Germline V lookup: CDR1 LNHNV, CDR2 YYDKDF (reference sequence). The CDR3 length is 14 residues. J lost 6 bases, V lost 2 bases, and 1 base had no gene match. Written as DNA, the CDR3 is TGTGCCACCAGCAGATTAGCGGGAGCCGGGGAGCTGTTTTTT. Its protein is CATSRLAGAGELFF.

The chain couples TRBV7-3 to TRBJ2-5, with 10 bases identical to TRBD1. Trimming at V came to 3 bases and at J to 1 base, leaving 11 bases not matched to a gene. Germline CDR1 reads SGHTA; CDR2 reads FQGTGA. This CDR3 spans 18 amino acids. The CDR3 DNA reads as TGTGCCAGCAGCTTTACCCGTACTCGGACAGGGGGCCAAGAGACCCAGTACTTC. It specifies CASSFTRTRTGGQETQYF.

The rearrangement uses TRBV5-1 and TRBJ2-3, with a possible D match to TRBD2 (5 bases). CDR3 length equals 15 residues. Trimming took 2 bases from V and 1 from J, leaving 11 bases between them. The germline CDR1 and CDR2 sequences are SGHRS and YFSETQ. CDR3 bases: TGCGCCAGCAGCTTAAGGCTAGCAGGCACAGATACGCAGTATTTT. This encodes CASSLRLAGTDTQYF.

V gene TRBV7-3 combines with J gene TRBJ2-1; D is possibly TRBD1 (5 bases). Germline assignment: CDR1 SGHTA and CDR2 FQGTGA. V lost 1 base, J lost 4 bases, and 11 bases lay in between. The CDR3 loop spans 15 amino acids. In DNA form, the CDR3 reads TGTGCCAGCAGCTTAATGTCAGGGCCATACAATGAGCAGTTCTTC. Its protein is CASSLMSGPYNEQFF.

The chain combines TRBV10-3 with TRBJ2-7, with D possibly being TRBD1 or TRBD2 (6 bases each). The CDR3 length is 14 residues. CDR1 ENHRY and CDR2 SYGVKD come from the germline V gene. V was clipped by 0 bases and J by 6 bases, with 12 bases between them. The CDR3 here is CAISESGGQSEQYF. In DNA form, the CDR3 reads TGTGCCATCAGTGAGTCAGGGGGGCAATCCGAGCAGTACTTC.

CDR3 nucleotides: TGCGCCAGCAGCTTGGGCGGGCAGGGGGCAAACACCGGGGAGCTGTTTTTT. Translating it yields CASSLGGQGANTGELFF. The V call is TRBV5-1, the J call TRBJ2-2; 8 bases align to TRBD1. CDR3 size: 17 residues. V was pared by 0 bases and J by 2 bases, with 6 bases of the junction left unmatched. CDR1 and CDR2 from the germline V gene are SGHRS and YFSETQ.

The V gene is TRBV5-1, the J gene TRBJ2-2; TRBD2 matches at 11 bases. Losses at the gene ends were 3 bases for V and 3 bases for J; bases not matched to a gene: 1. The length of the CDR3 is 15 residues. Per the germline V gene, CDR1 is SGHRS and CDR2 is YFSETQ. The CDR3 region is CASSSLAGDTGELFF. As DNA, the CDR3 is TGCGCCAGCAGCTCACTAGCGGGGGACACCGGGGAGCTGTTTTTT.

The CDR3 DNA follows: TGTGCCAGCAGTTTATGGACAGGGCAATACAATGAGCAGTTCTTC. Residues: CASSLWTGQYNEQFF. The chain carries TRBV28 and TRBJ2-1; 7 bases are shared with TRBD1. There are 15 residues in the CDR3. CDR1 MDHEN and CDR2 SYDVKM come from the germline V gene. Trimming at V came to 0 bases and at J to 4 bases, leaving 3 bases not matched to a gene.

The sample holds a few counts of this clone. The gene calls are TRBV29-1 and TRBJ2-7; perhaps TRBD2 as D (5 bases). Trimming cost V 3 bases and J 4 bases, with 10 bases left between them. The CDR3 is 12 residues long. Germline CDR1 reads SQVTM; CDR2 reads ANQGSEA. In nucleotides, the CDR3 is TGCAGCGTTGAGGACTTGAAGTACGAGCAGTACTTC. Translating it yields CSVEDLKYEQYF.

The chain has TRBV19 and TRBJ1-3, with D maybe TRBD1 (5 bases). V was pared by 6 bases and J by 0 bases, with 12 bases between. The V gene's germline CDR1 is LNHDA and CDR2 SQIVND (reference sequence). This CDR3 is 15 amino acids long. The CDR3 sequence is CASRYDSNSGNTIYF. CDR3 in DNA: TGTGCCAGTAGATACGACAGCAACTCTGGAAACACCATATATTTT.

The chain joins TRBV15 to TRBJ1-3; D possibly corresponds to TRBD1 (6 bases). Per germline, CDR1 LNHNV and CDR2 YYDKDF (reference sequence). The length of the CDR3 is 13 residues. The V end was cut by 2 bases, the J end by 11 bases, with 13 bases between. The CDR3 sequence is CATSRTPGEAIYF. The CDR3 coding sequence is TGTGCCACCAGCAGAACCCCAGGGGAAGCCATATATTTT. Drawing the rest from reference TRBV15 and TRBJ1-3, the complete variable domain is DAMVIQNPRYQVTQFGKPVTLSCSQTLNHNVMYWYQQKSSQAPKLLFHYYDKDFNNEADTPDNFQSRRPNTSFCFLDIRSPGLGDTAMYLCATSRTPGEAIYFGEGSWLTVV.

V is TRBV18 and J is TRBJ2-1; D might be TRBD1 (5 bases). The CDR3 totals 12 residues. Germline V gives CDR1 KGHSH, CDR2 LQKENI. Trimming cost V 3 bases and J 9 bases, with 9 bases left between them. CDR3 region: CASSPDSFEQFF. As DNA, the CDR3 is TGTGCCAGCTCACCTGACAGTTTTGAGCAGTTCTTC.

This clone showed up just a few times. This chain connects TRBV28 to TRBJ1-1; D is unresolved. Germline values: CDR1 MDHEN, CDR2 SYDVKM. This CDR3 contains 12 residues. V shed 3 bases and J shed 7 bases, with 9 bases lying between them. DNA for the CDR3: TGTGCCAGCAGTTTCGTACAGCATGAAGCTTTCTTT. Translating gives CASSFVQHEAFF.